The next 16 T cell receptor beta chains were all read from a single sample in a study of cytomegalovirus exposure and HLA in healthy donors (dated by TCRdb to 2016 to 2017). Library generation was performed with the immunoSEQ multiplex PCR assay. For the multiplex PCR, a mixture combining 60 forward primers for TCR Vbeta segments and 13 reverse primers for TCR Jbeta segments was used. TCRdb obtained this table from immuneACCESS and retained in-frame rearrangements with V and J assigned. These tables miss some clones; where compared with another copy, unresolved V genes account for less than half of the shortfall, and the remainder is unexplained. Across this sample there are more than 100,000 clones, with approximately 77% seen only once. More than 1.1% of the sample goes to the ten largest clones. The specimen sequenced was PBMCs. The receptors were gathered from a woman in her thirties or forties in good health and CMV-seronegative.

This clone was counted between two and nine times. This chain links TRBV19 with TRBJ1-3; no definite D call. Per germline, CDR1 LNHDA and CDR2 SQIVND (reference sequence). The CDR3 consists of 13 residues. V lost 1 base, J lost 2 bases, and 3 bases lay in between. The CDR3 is CASSIGTGNTIYF. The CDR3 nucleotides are TGTGCCAGTAGTATAGGTACTGGAAACACCATATATTTT.

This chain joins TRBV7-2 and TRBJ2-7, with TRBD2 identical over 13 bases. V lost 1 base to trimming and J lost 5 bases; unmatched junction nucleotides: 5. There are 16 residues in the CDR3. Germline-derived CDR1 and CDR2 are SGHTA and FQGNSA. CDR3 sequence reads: CASSLGTSGGENEQYF. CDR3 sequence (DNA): TGTGCCAGCAGCTTAGGGACTAGCGGGGGCGAAAACGAGCAGTACTTC.

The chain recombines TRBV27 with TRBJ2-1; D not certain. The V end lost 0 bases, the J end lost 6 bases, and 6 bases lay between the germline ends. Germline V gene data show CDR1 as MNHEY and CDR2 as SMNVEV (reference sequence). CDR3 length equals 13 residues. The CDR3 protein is CASSLSEFNEQFF. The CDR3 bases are TGTGCCAGCAGTTTATCGGAGTTCAATGAGCAGTTCTTC.

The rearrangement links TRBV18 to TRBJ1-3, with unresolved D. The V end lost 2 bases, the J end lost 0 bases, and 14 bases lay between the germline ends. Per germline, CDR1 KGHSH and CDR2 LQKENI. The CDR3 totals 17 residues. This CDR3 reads CASSPVRETYSGNTIYF. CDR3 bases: TGTGCCAGCTCACCAGTACGGGAGACCTACTCTGGAAACACCATATATTTT.

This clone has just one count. The CDR3 DNA is TGTGCCACCAGCAGAGAAGGTTACAGGGGGCTGAACTCTGGAAACACCATATATTTT. As protein: CATSREGYRGLNSGNTIYF. The chain is built from TRBV15 and TRBJ1-3; 9 bases map to TRBD1. The CDR3 extends over 19 amino acids. Unmatched junction bases numbered 9, after V lost 0 bases and J lost 0 bases. From germline, CDR1 is LNHNV and CDR2 YYDKDF (reference sequence).

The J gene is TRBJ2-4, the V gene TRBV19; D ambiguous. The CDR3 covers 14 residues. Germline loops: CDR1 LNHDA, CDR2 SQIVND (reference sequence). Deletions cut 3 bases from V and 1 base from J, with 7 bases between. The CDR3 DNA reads TGTGCCAGTAGTATTCTGGAGGCCAAAAACATTCAGTACTTC. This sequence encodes CASSILEAKNIQYF.

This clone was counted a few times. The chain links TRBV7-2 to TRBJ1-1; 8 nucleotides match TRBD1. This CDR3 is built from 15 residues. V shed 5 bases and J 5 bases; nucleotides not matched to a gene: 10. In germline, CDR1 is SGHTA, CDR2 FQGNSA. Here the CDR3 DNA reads TGTGCCAGCAGCCCCCAAGGACAGGGTAAAACTGAAGCTTTCTTT. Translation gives CASSPQGQGKTEAFF. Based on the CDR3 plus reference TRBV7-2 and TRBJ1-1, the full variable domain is GAGVSQSPSNKVTEKGKDVELRCDPISGHTALYWYRQSLGQGLEFLIYFQGNSAPDKSGLPSDRFSAERTGGSVSTLTIQRTQQEDSAVYLCASSPQGQGKTEAFFGQGTRLTVV.

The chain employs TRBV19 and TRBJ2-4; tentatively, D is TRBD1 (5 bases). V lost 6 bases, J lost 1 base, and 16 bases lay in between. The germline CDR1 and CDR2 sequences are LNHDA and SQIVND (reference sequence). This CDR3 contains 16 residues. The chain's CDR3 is CASRTSTASAKNIQYF. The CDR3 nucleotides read TGTGCCAGTAGGACCTCGACAGCCTCTGCCAAAAACATTCAGTACTTC.

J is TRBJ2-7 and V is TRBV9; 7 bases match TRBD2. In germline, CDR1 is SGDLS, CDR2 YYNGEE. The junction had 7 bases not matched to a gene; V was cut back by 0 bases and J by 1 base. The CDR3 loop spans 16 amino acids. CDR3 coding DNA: TGTGCCAGCAGCGTAGGGGGGGGGACCGCTTCCTACGAGCAGTACTTC. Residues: CASSVGGGTASYEQYF. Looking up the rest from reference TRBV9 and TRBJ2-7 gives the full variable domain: DSGVTQTPKHLITATGQRVTLRCSPRSGDLSVYWYQQSLDQGLQFLIQYYNGEERAKGNILERFSAQQFPDLHSELNLSSLELGDSALYFCASSVGGGTASYEQYFGPGTRLTVT.

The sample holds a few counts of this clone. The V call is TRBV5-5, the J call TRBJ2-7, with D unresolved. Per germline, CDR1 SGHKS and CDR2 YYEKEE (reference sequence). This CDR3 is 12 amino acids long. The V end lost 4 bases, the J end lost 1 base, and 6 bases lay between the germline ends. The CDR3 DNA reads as TGTGCCAGCAGCGCGAGGTCCTACGAGCAGTACTTC. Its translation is CASSARSYEQYF.

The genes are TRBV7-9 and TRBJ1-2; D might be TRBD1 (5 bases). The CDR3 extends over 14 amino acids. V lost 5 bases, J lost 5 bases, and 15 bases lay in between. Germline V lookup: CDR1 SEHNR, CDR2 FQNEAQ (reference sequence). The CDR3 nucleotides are TGTGCCAGCAGCCTTGATTTTGACAGTTATGGCTACACCTTC. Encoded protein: CASSLDFDSYGYTF.

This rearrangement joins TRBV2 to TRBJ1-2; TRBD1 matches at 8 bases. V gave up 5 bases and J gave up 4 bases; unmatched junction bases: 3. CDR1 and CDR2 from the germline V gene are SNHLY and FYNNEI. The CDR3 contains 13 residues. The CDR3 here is CASSWGQVYGYTF. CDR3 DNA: TGTGCCAGCAGTTGGGGACAGGTCTATGGCTACACCTTC.

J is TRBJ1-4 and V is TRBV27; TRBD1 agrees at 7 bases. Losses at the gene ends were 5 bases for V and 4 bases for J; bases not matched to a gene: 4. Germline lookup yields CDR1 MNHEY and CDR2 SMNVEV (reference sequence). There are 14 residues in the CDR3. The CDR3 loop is CASSLGTVNEKLFF. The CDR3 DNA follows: TGTGCCAGCAGTCTCGGGACAGTTAATGAAAAACTGTTTTTT.

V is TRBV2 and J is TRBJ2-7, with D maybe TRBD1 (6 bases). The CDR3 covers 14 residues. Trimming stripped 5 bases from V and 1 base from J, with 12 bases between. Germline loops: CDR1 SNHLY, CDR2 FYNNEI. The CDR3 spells CASSRQESSYEQYF. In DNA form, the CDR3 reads TGTGCCAGCAGTCGACAGGAATCGTCCTACGAGCAGTACTTC.

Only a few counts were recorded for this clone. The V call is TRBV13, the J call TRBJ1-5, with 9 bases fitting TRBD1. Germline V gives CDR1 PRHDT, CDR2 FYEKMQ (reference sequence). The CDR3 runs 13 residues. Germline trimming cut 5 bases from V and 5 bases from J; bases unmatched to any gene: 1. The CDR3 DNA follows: TGTGCCAGCAGCCGGGACAGGGATCAGCCCCAGCATTTT. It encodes CASSRDRDQPQHF.

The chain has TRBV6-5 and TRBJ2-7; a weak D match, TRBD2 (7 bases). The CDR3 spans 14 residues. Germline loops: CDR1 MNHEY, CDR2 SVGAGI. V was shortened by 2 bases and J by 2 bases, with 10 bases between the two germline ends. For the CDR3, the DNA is TGTGCCAGCAGTTACGAGGGGGGGCCCTACGAGCAGTACTTC. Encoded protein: CASSYEGGPYEQYF.